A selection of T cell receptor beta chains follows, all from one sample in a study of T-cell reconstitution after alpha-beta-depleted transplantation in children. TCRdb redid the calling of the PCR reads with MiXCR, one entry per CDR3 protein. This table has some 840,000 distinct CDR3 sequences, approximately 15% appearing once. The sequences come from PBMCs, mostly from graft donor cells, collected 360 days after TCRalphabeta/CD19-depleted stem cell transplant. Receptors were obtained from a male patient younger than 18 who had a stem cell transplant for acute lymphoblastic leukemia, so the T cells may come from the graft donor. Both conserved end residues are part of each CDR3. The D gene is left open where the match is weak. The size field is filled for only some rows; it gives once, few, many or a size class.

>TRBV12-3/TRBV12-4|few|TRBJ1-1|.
CASSLGARGNTEAFF
TGTGCCAGCAGTTTAGGGGCACGAGGGAACACTGAAGCTTTCTTT
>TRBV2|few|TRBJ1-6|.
CASSRDAAKSPLHF
TGTGCCAGCAGTCGCGACGCAGCCAAATCACCCCTCCACTTT
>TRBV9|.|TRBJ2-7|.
CASSGQPGAYEQYF
TGTGCCAGCAGCGGCCAGCCGGGGGCCTACGAGCAGTACTTC
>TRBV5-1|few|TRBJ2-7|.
CASSLGGTTHNEQYF
TGCGCCAGCAGCTTGGGAGGGACCACCCATAACGAGCAGTACTTC
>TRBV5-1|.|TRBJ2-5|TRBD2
CASSLLAGGRVEETQYF
TGCGCCAGCAGCTTACTAGCGGGAGGGCGTGTTGAAGAGACCCAGTACTTC
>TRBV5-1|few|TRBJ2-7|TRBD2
CASSLAGRSSYEQYF
TGTGCCAGTAGTCTAGCGGGACGAAGCTCCTACGAGCAGTACTTC
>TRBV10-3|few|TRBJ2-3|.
CAISEESRTGWLTDTQYF
TGTGCCATCAGTGAGGAAAGCCGTACAGGGTGGCTAACAGATACGCAGTATTTT
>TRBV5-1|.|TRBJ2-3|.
CASSLPRTADVDTQYF
TGCGCCAGCAGCTTGCCACGGACAGCGGATGTAGATACGCAGTATTTT
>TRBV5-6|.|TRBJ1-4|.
CASSLDRGVTTNEKLFF
TGTGCCAGCAGCTTGGATCGAGGGGTGACGACTAATGAAAAACTGTTTTTT
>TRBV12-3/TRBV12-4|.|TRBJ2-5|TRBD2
CASSLPRSAGIQETQYF
TGTGCCAGCAGTTTACCCCGGTCAGCGGGGATTCAAGAGACCCAGTACTTC
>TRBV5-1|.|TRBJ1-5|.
CASRRASNQPQHF
TGCGCCAGCAGGAGGGCTAGCAATCAGCCCCAGCATTTT
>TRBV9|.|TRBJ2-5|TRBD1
CASSVGQGPRETQYF
TGTGCCAGCAGCGTCGGACAGGGGCCAAGGGAGACCCAGTACTTC
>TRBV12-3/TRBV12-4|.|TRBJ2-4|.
CASSFGPDKNIQYF
TGTGCCAGCAGTTTTGGGCCTGATAAAAACATTCAGTACTTC
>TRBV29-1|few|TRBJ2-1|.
CSVARGSGNEQFF
TGCAGCGTTGCTCGCGGTTCTGGCAATGAGCAGTTCTTC
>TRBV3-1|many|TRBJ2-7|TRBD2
CASSNSSGRVRSYEQYF
TGTGCCAGCAGTAATTCTAGCGGCCGGGTTAGGTCCTACGAGCAGTACTTC
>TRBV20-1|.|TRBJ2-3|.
CSASRSRGDTQYF
TGCAGTGCTAGCCGGTCCCGGGGGGATACGCAGTATTTT
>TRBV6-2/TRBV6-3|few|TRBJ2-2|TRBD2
CASSYALAGNRRGELFF
TGTGCCAGCAGTTACGCACTAGCGGGAAATCGTCGCGGGGAGCTGTTTTTT
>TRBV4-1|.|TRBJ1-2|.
CASSLPHGGGYTF
TGCGCCAGCAGCCTACCCCATGGGGGAGGCTACACCTTC
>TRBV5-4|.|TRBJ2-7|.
CASSLGATIIGSYEQYF
TGTGCCAGCAGCTTGGGGGCGACTATCATCGGCTCTTACGAGCAGTACTTC
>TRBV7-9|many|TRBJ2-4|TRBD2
CASSLRTSGEVQYF
TGTGCCAGCAGCTTAAGGACTAGCGGGGAGGTTCAGTACTTC
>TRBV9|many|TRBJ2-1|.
CASSEGGTYNEQFF
TGTGCCAGCAGCGAGGGCGGAACCTACAATGAGCAGTTCTTC
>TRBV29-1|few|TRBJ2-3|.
CSPSRGTDTQYF
TGCAGCCCATCCCGAGGGACCGATACGCAGTATTTT
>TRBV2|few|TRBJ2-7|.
CASSEALTVLGAYEQYF
TGTGCCAGCAGTGAAGCCTTAACAGTACTAGGAGCCTACGAGCAGTACTTC
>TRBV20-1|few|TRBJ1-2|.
CSATSLRGNYGYTF
TGCAGTGCTACAAGTCTCCGGGGGAACTATGGCTACACCTTC
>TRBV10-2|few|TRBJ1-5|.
CASILWGPQPQHF
TGCGCCAGCATCCTGTGGGGACCTCAGCCCCAGCATTTT
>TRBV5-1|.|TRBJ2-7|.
CASSFPREGYEQYF
TGCGCCAGCAGCTTCCCCAGGGAAGGCTACGAGCAGTACTTC
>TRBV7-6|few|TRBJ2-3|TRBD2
CASSFEAGVFPDTQYF
TGTGCCAGCAGCTTTGAAGCGGGAGTCTTCCCAGATACGCAGTATTTT
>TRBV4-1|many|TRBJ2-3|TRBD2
CASSQVLLAGGGDTQYF
TGCGCCAGCAGCCAAGTCCTTTTAGCGGGAGGGGGGGATACGCAGTATTTT
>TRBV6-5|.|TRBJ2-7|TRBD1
CASSYSMGTGGSEQYF
TGTGCCAGCAGTTACTCTATGGGCACAGGGGGCAGCGAGCAGTACTTC
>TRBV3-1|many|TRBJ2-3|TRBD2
CASSRLAGGPHTQYF
TGTGCCAGCAGCAGACTAGCGGGAGGGCCACATACGCAGTATTTT
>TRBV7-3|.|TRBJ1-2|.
CASSTIGGVSYGYTF
TGTGCCAGCAGCACAATTGGGGGGGTGTCCTATGGCTACACCTTC
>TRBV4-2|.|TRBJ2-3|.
CASSSRAGTDTQYF
TGTGCCAGCAGCTCCCGGGCGGGCACAGATACGCAGTATTTT
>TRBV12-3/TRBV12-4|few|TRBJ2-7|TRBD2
CASSLSGASGSIYEQYF
TGTGCCAGCAGTTTAAGTGGTGCTAGCGGGAGCATCTACGAGCAGTACTTC
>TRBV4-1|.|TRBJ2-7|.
CASSQEGFLAYEQYF
TGCGCCAGCAGCCAAGAGGGGTTTCTCGCCTACGAGCAGTACTTC
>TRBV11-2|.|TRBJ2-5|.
CASSLLYRPYQETQYF
TGTGCCAGCAGCTTATTGTACAGGCCCTACCAAGAGACCCAGTACTTC
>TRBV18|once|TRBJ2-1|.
CASSPLPSSSYNEQFF
TGTGCCAGCTCACCACTTCCATCGAGCTCCTACAATGAGCAGTTCTTC
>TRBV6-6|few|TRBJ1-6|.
CASSYSDNSPLHF
TGTGCCAGCAGTTACAGCGATAATTCACCCCTCCACTTT
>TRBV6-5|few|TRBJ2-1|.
CASRPTRGLSYNEQFF
TGTGCCAGCAGACCGACTAGGGGACTCTCCTACAATGAGCAGTTCTTC
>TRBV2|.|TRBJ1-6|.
CATFGPRGSPLHF
TGTGCCACCTTCGGGCCGCGGGGTTCACCCCTCCACTTT
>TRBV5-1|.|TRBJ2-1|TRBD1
CASSSQGAELYNEQFF
TGCGCCAGCAGCTCACAGGGGGCGGAACTATACAATGAGCAGTTCTTC
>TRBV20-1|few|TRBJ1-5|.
CSAKSGAYNQPQHF
TGCAGTGCTAAGTCAGGGGCTTACAATCAGCCCCAGCATTTT
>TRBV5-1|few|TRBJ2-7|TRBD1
CASSLGRGITYEQYF
TGCGCCAGCAGCTTGGGCAGGGGGATCACCTACGAGCAGTACTTC
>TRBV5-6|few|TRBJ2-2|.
CASSLVTDTGELFF
TGTGCCAGCAGCTTGGTGACAGACACCGGGGAGCTGTTTTTT
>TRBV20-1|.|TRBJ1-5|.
CSAPEGSGHGQPQHF
TGCAGTGCTCCCGAGGGGTCCGGGCACGGTCAGCCCCAGCATTTT
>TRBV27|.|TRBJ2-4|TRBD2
CATGPGGSKNIQYF
TGTGCCACGGGGCCGGGGGGTTCCAAAAACATTCAGTACTTC
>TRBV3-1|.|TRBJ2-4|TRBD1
CASSQPGQGLAKNIQYF
TGTGCCAGCAGCCAACCGGGACAGGGCCTAGCCAAAAACATTCAGTACTTC
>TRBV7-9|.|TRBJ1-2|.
CASSLGISSGYGYTF
TGTGCCAGCAGCTTAGGGATCTCGAGTGGCTATGGCTACACCTTC
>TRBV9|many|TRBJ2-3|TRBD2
CASSVLAGEADTQYF
TGTGCCAGCAGCGTTCTAGCGGGAGAAGCAGATACGCAGTATTTT
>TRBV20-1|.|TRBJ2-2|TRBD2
CSARDLGLPRNTGELFF
TGCAGTGCTAGAGATCTGGGACTACCACGAAACACCGGGGAGCTGTTTTTT
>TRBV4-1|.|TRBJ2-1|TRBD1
CASSQGQGHEQFF
TGCGCCAGCAGCCAGGGACAGGGTCATGAGCAGTTCTTC
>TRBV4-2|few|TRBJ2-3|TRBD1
CASSQGVIQGYTDTQYF
TGTGCCAGCAGCCAAGGCGTCATACAGGGGTACACAGATACGCAGTATTTT
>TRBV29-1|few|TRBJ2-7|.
CSVARGAGNEQYF
TGCAGCGTTGCCAGGGGGGCTGGAAACGAGCAGTACTTC
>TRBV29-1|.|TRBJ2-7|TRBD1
CSVSRDSYEQYF
TGCAGCGTAAGCCGGGACAGTTACGAGCAGTACTTC